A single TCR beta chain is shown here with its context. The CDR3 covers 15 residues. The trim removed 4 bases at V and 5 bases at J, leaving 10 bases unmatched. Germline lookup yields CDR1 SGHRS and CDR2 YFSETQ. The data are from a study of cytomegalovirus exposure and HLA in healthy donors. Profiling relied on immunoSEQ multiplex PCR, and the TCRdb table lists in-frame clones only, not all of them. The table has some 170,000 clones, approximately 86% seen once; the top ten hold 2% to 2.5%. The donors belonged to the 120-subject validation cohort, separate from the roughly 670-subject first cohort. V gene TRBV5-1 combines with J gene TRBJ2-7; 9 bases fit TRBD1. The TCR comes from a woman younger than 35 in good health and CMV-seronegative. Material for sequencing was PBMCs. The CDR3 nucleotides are TGCGCCAGCAGCCGACAGGGGGATGCGCTGAACGAGCAGTACTTC. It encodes CASSRQGDALNEQYF. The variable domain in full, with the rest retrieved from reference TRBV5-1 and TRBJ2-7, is KAGVTQTPRYLIKTRGQQVTLSCSPISGHRSVSWYQQTPGQGLQFLFEYFSETQRNKGNFPGRFSGRQFSNSRSEMNVSTLELGDSALYLCASSRQGDALNEQYFGPGTRLTVT.